This TCR beta chain was obtained from a study of neurological immune-mediated disorders. TCRdb redid the calling of the 5' RACE reads with MiXCR, one entry per CDR3 protein. The top ten hold 7.8% of the sample, which has 15,000 to 20,000 distinct CDR3 sequences, 12% to 15% seen once. There are many counts of this clonotype. After removal of 6 bases from V and 2 bases from J, the junction contained 6 bases not matched to a gene. The CDR3 covers 13 residues. Germline CDR1 and CDR2: SQVTM and ANQGSEA. This TCR was recovered from a woman aged 55-69 years with HTLV-1-associated myelopathy (HAM/TSP). The sequencing input was CD4+ T cells from blood. This chain connects TRBV29-1 to TRBJ1-2, with TRBD1 matching 7 bases. CDR3 bases: TGCAGCGTGCCGACAGGGTCAAACTATGGCTACACCTTC. Residues: CSVPTGSNYGYTF.